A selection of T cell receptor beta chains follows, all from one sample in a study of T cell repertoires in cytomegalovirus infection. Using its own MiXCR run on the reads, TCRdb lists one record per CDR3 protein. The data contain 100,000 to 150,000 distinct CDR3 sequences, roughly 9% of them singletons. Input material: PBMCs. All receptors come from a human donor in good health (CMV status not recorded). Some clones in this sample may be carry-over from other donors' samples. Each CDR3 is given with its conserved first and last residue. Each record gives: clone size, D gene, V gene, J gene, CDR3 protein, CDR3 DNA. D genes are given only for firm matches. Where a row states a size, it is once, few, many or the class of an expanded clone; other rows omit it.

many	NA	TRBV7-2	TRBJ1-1	CASSPQGMNTEAFF	TGTGCCAGCAGCCCCCAAGGGATGAACACTGAAGCTTTCTTT
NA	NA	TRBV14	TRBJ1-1	CASSLDPSDKAFF	TGTGCCAGCAGCCTAGACCCCTCGGATAAAGCTTTCTTT
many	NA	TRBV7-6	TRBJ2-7	CASSQSVSYEQYF	TGTGCCAGCAGCCAGTCCGTCTCCTACGAGCAGTACTTC
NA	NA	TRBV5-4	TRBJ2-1	CASSLAGGVNEQFF	TGTGCCAGCAGCTTGGCTGGCGGGGTTAATGAGCAGTTCTTC
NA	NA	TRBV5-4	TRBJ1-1	CASSSGAAEAFF	TGTGCCAGCAGCTCCGGGGCCGCTGAAGCTTTCTTT
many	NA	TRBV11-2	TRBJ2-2	CASSLIGTGELFF	TGTGCCAGCAGCTTAATAGGCACCGGGGAGCTGTTTTTT
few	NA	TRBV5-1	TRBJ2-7	CASSLAGPEQYF	TGCGCCAGCAGCTTGGCAGGGCCCGAGCAGTACTTC
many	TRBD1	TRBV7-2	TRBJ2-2	CASSSGQGVNTGELFF	TGTGCCAGCAGCTCAGGACAGGGGGTGAACACCGGGGAGCTGTTTTTT
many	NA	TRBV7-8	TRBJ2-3	CASSLRDSASPSTDTQYF	TGTGCCAGCAGCCTCCGGGACTCTGCCTCGCCTAGCACAGATACGCAGTATTTT
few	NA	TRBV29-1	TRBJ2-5	CSVALGGRETQYF	TGCAGCGTAGCCTTGGGGGGTCGAGAGACCCAGTACTTC
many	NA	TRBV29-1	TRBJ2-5	CSVALAGGKLRSETQYF	TGCAGCGTCGCCCTGGCAGGGGGGAAGTTGCGATCAGAGACCCAGTACTTC
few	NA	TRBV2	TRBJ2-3	CASSRAGITDTQYF	TGTGCCAGCAGTAGGGCGGGGATCACAGATACGCAGTATTTT
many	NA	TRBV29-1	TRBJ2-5	CSVYPIRSTQGETQYF	TGCAGCGTTTACCCCATCCGTTCCACCCAAGGGGAGACCCAGTACTTC
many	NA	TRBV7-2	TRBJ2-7	CASSSTGRSYEQYF	TGTGCCAGCAGCTCTACAGGGAGATCCTACGAGCAGTACTTC
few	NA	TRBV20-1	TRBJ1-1	CSAPDSEAFF	TGCAGTGCCCCCGACTCTGAAGCTTTCTTT
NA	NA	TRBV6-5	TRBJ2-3	CASRSPASDTQYF	TGTGCCAGCAGATCCCCAGCGTCAGATACGCAGTATTTT
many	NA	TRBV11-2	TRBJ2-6	CASSFQVSGANVLTF	TGTGCCAGCAGTTTTCAAGTCTCTGGGGCCAACGTCCTGACTTTC
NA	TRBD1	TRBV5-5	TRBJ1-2	CASSSQGEGAYGYTF	TGTGCCAGCAGCTCACAGGGAGAGGGGGCCTATGGCTACACCTTC
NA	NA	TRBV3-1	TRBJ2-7	CASSQEPRILPPYEQYF	TGTGCCAGCAGCCAGGAACCCCGTATCCTCCCCCCCTACGAGCAGTACTTC
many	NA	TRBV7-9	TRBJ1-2	CARRTGSDYGYTF	TGTGCCAGGAGAACAGGGTCGGACTATGGCTACACCTTC
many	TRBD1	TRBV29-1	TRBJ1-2	CSVDRDRDNGYTF	TGCAGCGTTGACCGGGACAGGGATAATGGCTACACCTTC
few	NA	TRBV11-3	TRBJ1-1	CASSLGGVGSNTEAFF	TGTGCCAGCAGCTTAGGAGGGGTGGGGTCGAACACTGAAGCTTTCTTT
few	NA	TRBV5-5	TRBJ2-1	CASSLVVGSSYNEQFF	TGTGCCAGCAGCTTGGTTGTGGGAAGCTCCTACAATGAGCAGTTCTTC
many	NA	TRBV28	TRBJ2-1	CASSGWGSTAQQFF	TGTGCCAGCAGCGGCTGGGGCAGTACAGCCCAGCAGTTCTTC
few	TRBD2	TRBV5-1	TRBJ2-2	CASSTMGTSGAGELFF	TGCGCCAGCAGCACCATGGGGACTAGCGGCGCCGGGGAGCTGTTTTTT
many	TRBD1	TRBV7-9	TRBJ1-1	CASSLGQGNFAEAFF	TGTGCCAGCAGCTTAGGACAGGGGAATTTCGCTGAAGCTTTCTTT
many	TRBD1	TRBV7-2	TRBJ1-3	CASSSRDRGLENTIYF	TGTGCCAGCAGCTCCCGGGACAGGGGGCTTGAAAACACCATATATTTT
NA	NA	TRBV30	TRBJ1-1	CASIIKGSNTEAFF	TGTGCCTCGATAATCAAGGGATCGAACACTGAAGCTTTCTTT
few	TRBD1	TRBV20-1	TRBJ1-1	CSARDPGQGVDTEAFF	TGCAGTGCTAGAGATCCGGGGCAGGGGGTGGACACTGAAGCTTTCTTT
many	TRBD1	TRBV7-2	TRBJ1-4	CASSSGQGEKLFF	TGTGCCAGCAGCTCCGGACAGGGGGAAAAACTGTTTTTT
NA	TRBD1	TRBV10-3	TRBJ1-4	CTIRSGTGNEKLFF	TGCACCATCAGGTCCGGGACAGGGAATGAAAAACTGTTTTTT
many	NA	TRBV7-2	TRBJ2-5	CASSIYREETQYF	TGTGCCAGCAGCATCTACAGGGAAGAGACCCAGTACTTC
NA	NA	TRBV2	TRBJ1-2	CASSSTEGYGYTF	TGTGCCAGCAGTAGCACGGAGGGCTATGGCTACACCTTC
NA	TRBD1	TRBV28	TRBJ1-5	CASRGQGVRTNQPQHF	TGTGCCAGCAGGGGACAGGGCGTCAGAACAAATCAGCCCCAGCATTTT
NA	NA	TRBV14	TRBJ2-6	CASSQEEGQAGANVLTF	TGTGCCAGCAGCCAAGAGGAGGGTCAAGCTGGGGCCAACGTCCTGACTTTC
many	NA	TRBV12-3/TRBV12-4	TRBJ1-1	CASSTSTGTEAFF	NA
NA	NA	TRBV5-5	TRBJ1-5	CASSPDRIDQPQHF	TGTGCCAGCAGCCCCGACAGGATAGATCAGCCCCAGCATTTT
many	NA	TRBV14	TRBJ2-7	CASSHGLLPVEPYEQYF	TGTGCCAGCAGCCATGGACTCCTCCCAGTCGAGCCGTACGAGCAGTACTTC
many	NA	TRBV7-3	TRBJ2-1	CASSVGLGSYNEQFF	TGTGCCAGCAGCGTAGGCCTTGGATCCTACAATGAGCAGTTCTTC
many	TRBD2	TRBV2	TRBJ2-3	CASRVLAGGSTDTQYF	TGTGCCAGCAGAGTACTAGCGGGGGGCTCCACAGATACGCAGTATTTT
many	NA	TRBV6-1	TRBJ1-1	CASSENTNTEAFF	TGTGCCAGCAGTGAAAACACGAACACTGAAGCTTTCTTT
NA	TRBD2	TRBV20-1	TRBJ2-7	CSASRLAGSYEQYF	TGCAGTGCCAGCCGACTAGCGGGATCATACGAGCAGTACTTC
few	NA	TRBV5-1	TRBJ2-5	CASSLYRTMQETQYF	TGCGCCAGCAGCTTGTACAGGACAATGCAAGAGACCCAGTACTTC
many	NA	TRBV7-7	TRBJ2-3	CASSFIPTDTQYF	TGTGCCAGCAGCTTTATCCCAACAGATACGCAGTATTTT
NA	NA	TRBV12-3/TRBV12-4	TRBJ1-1	CASSLSQSEAFF	TGTGCCAGCAGTTTGAGCCAGAGTGAAGCTTTCTTT
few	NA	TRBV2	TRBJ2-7	CASRLRDTHYEQYF	TGTGCCAGTCGATTGCGGGACACCCACTACGAGCAGTACTTC
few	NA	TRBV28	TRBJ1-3	CASSLSPGTGRNTIYF	TGTGCCAGCAGTTTGTCTCCAGGGACGGGCCGAAACACCATATATTTT
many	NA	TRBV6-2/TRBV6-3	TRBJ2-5	CASSYGLAPSYQETQYF	TGTGCCAGCAGTTACGGTCTAGCCCCCTCGTACCAAGAGACCCAGTACTTC
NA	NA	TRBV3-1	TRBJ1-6	CASSQEFRGQGPLHF	TGTGCCAGCAGCCAAGAATTTAGGGGCCAAGGCCCCCTCCACTTT
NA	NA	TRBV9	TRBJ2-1	CASSVGSKGSSSYNEQFF	TGTGCCAGCAGCGTAGGTAGTAAGGGCTCATCCTCCTACAATGAGCAGTTCTTC
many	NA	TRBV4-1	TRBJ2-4	CASSQLQGTKNIQYF	TGCGCCAGCAGCCAACTACAGGGGACTAAAAACATTCAGTACTTC
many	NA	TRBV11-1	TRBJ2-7	CASTPPGPTYEQYF	TGTGCCAGTACACCACCAGGGCCGACTTACGAGCAGTACTTC
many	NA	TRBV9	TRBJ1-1	CASSVGSWSTEAFF	TGTGCCAGCAGCGTAGGATCATGGAGCACTGAAGCTTTCTTT
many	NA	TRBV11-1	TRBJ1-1	CASSTGRLNTEAFF	TGTGCCAGCAGCACGGGACGGCTGAACACTGAAGCTTTCTTT